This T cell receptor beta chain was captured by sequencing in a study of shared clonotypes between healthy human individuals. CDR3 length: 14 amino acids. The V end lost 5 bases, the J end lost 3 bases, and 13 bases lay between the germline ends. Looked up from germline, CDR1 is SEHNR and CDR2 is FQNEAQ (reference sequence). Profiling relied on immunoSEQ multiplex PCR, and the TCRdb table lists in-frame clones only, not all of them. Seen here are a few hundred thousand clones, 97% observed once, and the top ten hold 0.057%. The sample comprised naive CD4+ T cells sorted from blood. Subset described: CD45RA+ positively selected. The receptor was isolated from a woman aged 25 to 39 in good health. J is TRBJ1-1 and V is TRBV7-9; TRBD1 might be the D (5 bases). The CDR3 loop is CASSLTDGDTEAFF. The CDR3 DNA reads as TGTGCCAGCAGCCTGACAGATGGTGACACTGAAGCTTTCTTT.